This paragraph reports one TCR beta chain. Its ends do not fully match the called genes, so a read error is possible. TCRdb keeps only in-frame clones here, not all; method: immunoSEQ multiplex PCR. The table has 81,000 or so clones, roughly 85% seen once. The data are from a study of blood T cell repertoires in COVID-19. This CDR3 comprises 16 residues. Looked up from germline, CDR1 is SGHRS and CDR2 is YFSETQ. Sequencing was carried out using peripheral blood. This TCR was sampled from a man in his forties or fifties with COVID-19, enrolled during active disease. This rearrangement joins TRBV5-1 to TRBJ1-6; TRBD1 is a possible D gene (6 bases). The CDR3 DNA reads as TGCGCCAGCAGGTTGGATAAACAGGGATCTAATTCACCCCTCCACTTT. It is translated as CASRLDKQGSNSPLHF.